This section outlines one T cell receptor (beta chain) sequence together with its context. Its antigen remains unidentified. No base qualities exist here, and no much larger clone lies one base off it. This sample was taken from a study of blood T cell repertoires in COVID-19 (dated by TCRdb to 2018 to 2021). In terms of the full investigation: The collaborator samples originated in the United States, Italy and Spain and spanned the acute and convalescent phases of COVID-19. The material from the prospective study consisted of cDNA or gDNA derived from T cells, B-cell-depleted T cells, or PBMCs. The dataset comprised deeply sampled blood TCRbeta repertoires from subjects exposed to, actively infected with, or recovered from COVID-19. A freely available public database, intended as a resource for researchers studying the immune response to SARS-CoV-2, is where the repertoires were released. The samples were drawn from two sources: the first 160 participants of the ongoing ImmuneRACE study, and 1,254 subjects contributed by 6 global collaborators. Sample metadata almost always included a de-identified subject ID, COVID-19 status, age in years and sex. Where available, HLA class I and class II types were obtained from metadata supplied by the sample provider rather than from assay-based typing. The paper as a whole reports these results and caveats: The quantity of clinical and demographic metadata differed by source and by participant and was supplied without curation.

Each collaborating institution followed its own protocols to collect whole blood in K2EDTA tubes. For TCRbeta analysis, collaborators shipped samples as frozen whole blood, isolated PBMCs, or DNA extracted from either of those sample types. TCRbeta CDR3 regions were amplified from genomic DNA using the immunoSEQ Assay, a bias-controlled multiplex PCR. In the authors' own workflow: Nucleated cell counts per sample were estimated from amplification of reference gene primers within the assay. To quantify the absolute abundance of each unique TCRbeta CDR3 rearrangement, sequence reads were collapsed and filtered. For each sample, productive Simpson clonality was calculated by taking the square root of Simpson's diversity index across productive rearrangements. TCRdb obtained this table from immuneACCESS and retained in-frame rearrangements with V and J assigned. These tables miss some clones; where compared with another copy, unresolved V genes account for less than half of the shortfall, and the remainder is unexplained. V, J and clone size are those of that table, while D and trimming were read from the DNA. The sample table contains approximately 200,000 clones; only one count was recorded for roughly 79% of them. The top ten constitute about 18% of the sample.

Including the terminal cysteine and phenylalanine, the CDR3 comprises 13 residues. Just CDR3 DNA is preserved here, 39 bases in frame from base 1. CDR1 and CDR2 are drawn from the germline V gene: MDHEN, SYDVKM. Trimming at the junction amounts to 7 bases on V and 1 base on J, and the germline ends lie 10 bases apart. The specimen sequenced was peripheral blood. This sequence was found in a man between 60 and 70 years old with active or convalescent COVID-19. The V and J segments used are TRBV28 and TRBJ1-1; there is no confident call for the D gene. The CDR3 region: CASTLTGNTEAFF. The DNA sequence follows: TGTGCCAGCACCCTGACTGGGAACACTGAAGCTTTCTTT.